Included here is one TCR beta chain sequence, with context. The data are from a study of Graves' ophthalmopathy and Graves' hyperthyroidism. PBMCs were density-gradient isolated from approximately 9.8 ml fresh blood. RNA served as the template for amplifying TCR beta CDR3 regions. Investigators did first-round RT-PCR with HTBI primers, then second-round multiplex PCR. TCRdb processed the multiplex PCR reads anew with MiXCR; each CDR3 protein has one entry. The sample holds 210,000 or so distinct CDR3 sequences; under 30% are singletons and the top ten take 8.5% to 9.5%. The length of the CDR3 is 18 residues. The germline CDR1 and CDR2 sequences are MNHEY and SVGEGT. V trimming: 2 bases; J trimming: 2 bases; junction bases outside the gene matches: 11.

Sequences were obtained from peripheral blood. The chain couples TRBV6-2 or TRBV6-3 to TRBJ2-1; 8 nucleotides match TRBD2. The origin of this receptor is a man aged 45-60 years with Graves' ophthalmopathy. The CDR3 DNA is TGTGCCAGCAGTTACAGTCCGAGGACGGGGGGGCCCTACAATGAGCAGTTCTTC. Protein: CASSYSPRTGGPYNEQFF.